A selection of T cell receptor beta chains follows, all from one sample in a study of T cell changes during pregnancy in multiple sclerosis. Libraries were prepared by immunoSEQ multiplex PCR; TCRdb keeps only in-frame clonotypes and omits some of them. The profile shows more than 25,000 clones, around 90% of them singletons. The sample in question was CD8+ T cells from peripheral blood mononuclear cells, obtained in the first trimester of pregnancy. The receptors here all came from a female donor with multiple sclerosis, enrolled in a pregnancy study. The CDR3 runs from the conserved cysteine through the conserved F or W. The D gene is left open where the match is weak. The listing skips clone size in some rows; elsewhere it reads once, few, many or a size class.

V gene	J gene	clone size	D gene	CDR3 protein	CDR3 DNA
TRBV19	TRBJ2-7	NA	NA	CASSMVGGFPYEQYF	TGTGCCAGTAGTATGGTCGGGGGTTTCCCCTACGAGCAGTACTTC
TRBV5-4	TRBJ2-7	NA	NA	CASSSNQGLDNYEQYF	TGTGCCAGCAGCTCCAATCAGGGACTCGATAATTACGAGCAGTACTTC
TRBV5-5	TRBJ1-4	NA	NA	CASSAGEKLFF	TGTGCCAGCAGTGCGGGAGAAAAACTGTTTTTT
TRBV5-6	TRBJ1-5	NA	NA	CASSFGQGYNQPQHF	TGTGCCAGCAGCTTTGGGCAGGGTTACAATCAGCCCCAGCATTTT
TRBV5-1	TRBJ2-3	NA	TRBD2	CASSWGRLSGSTTDTQYF	TGCGCCAGCAGCTGGGGGCGGCTGAGCGGGAGTACCACAGATACGCAGTATTTT
TRBV7-9	TRBJ2-2	NA	TRBD1	CASSLIQGAANTGELFF	TGTGCCAGCAGCTTAATACAGGGGGCGGCGAACACCGGGGAGCTGTTTTTT
TRBV6-1	TRBJ1-2	once	NA	CASSVQETNGYTF	TGTGCCAGCAGTGTACAGGAAACCAATGGCTACACCTTC
TRBV27	TRBJ1-2	NA	NA	CASSLYLGGLDGYTF	TGTGCCAGCAGTTTATATCTTGGAGGGTTAGACGGCTACACCTTC
TRBV15	TRBJ2-7	NA	NA	CATRGQQYF	TGTGCCACGCGGGGGCAGCAGTACTTC
TRBV2	TRBJ1-5	medium-sized	NA	CASRGSDSESNQPQHF	TGTGCCAGCAGGGGCTCGGACTCCGAATCGAATCAGCCCCAGCATTTT
TRBV30	TRBJ1-2	NA	NA	CAWSVGESYGYTF	TGTGCCTGGAGTGTCGGAGAGAGCTATGGCTACACCTTC
TRBV19	TRBJ2-1	NA	NA	CASSIMAYNEQFF	TGTGCCAGTAGTATCATGGCTTACAATGAGCAGTTCTTC
TRBV4-3	TRBJ1-1	few	NA	CASSQDDFVARGNTEAFF	TGCGCCAGCAGCCAAGATGATTTTGTCGCCAGGGGAAACACTGAAGCTTTCTTT
TRBV30	TRBJ1-2	NA	NA	CAWETGYGYTF	TGTGCCTGGGAGACAGGCTATGGCTACACCTTC
TRBV5-6	TRBJ2-1	NA	NA	CASSVDGGTYNEQFF	TGTGCCAGCAGCGTGGACGGGGGTACCTACAATGAGCAGTTCTTC
TRBV6-6	TRBJ1-5	NA	NA	CASSYLDIGSNQPQHF	TGTGCCAGCAGTTACTTGGACATTGGGAGCAATCAGCCCCAGCATTTT
TRBV9	TRBJ1-1	NA	NA	CASSVVPQGEAFF	TGTGCCAGCAGCGTAGTCCCCCAGGGTGAAGCTTTCTTT
TRBV30	TRBJ1-6	NA	NA	CAWSVGAGNSPLHF	TGTGCCTGGAGTGTCGGGGCGGGGAATTCACCCCTCCACTTT
TRBV27	TRBJ2-5	NA	NA	CASSLRLAQETQYF	TGTGCCAGCAGTTTACGGCTAGCACAAGAGACCCAGTACTTC
TRBV21-1	TRBJ2-3	NA	NA	CASSNSMFPGLTSTDTQYF	TGTGCCAGCAGCAATTCAATGTTTCCGGGACTAACTAGCACAGATACGCAGTATTTT
TRBV15	TRBJ2-2	once	NA	CATTTMGPGPRNPGELFF	TGTGCCACCACCACCATGGGTCCAGGGCCCCGTAACCCCGGGGAGCTGTTTTTT
TRBV2	TRBJ2-1	NA	TRBD2	CASSDSAGDHEQFF	TGTGCCAGCAGTGACTCAGCGGGGGATCATGAGCAGTTCTTC
TRBV19	TRBJ1-2	NA	NA	CASSTHSNYGYTF	TGTGCCAGTAGTACCCATTCAAACTATGGCTACACCTTC
TRBV29-1	TRBJ1-1	few	NA	CSVPSGGGTEAFF	TGCAGCGTTCCCTCCGGGGGGGGCACTGAAGCTTTCTTT
TRBV9	TRBJ2-6	once	NA	CASSVDKRRSGANVLTF	TGTGCCAGCAGCGTAGACAAGCGCCGCTCTGGGGCCAACGTCCTGACTTTC
TRBV6-5	TRBJ2-1	NA	TRBD2	CASSLSGGSYNEQFF	TGTGCCAGCAGTCTTAGCGGGGGGTCCTACAATGAGCAGTTCTTC
TRBV25-1	TRBJ2-5	NA	NA	CASSDLGGEETQYF	TGTGCCAGCAGTGACCTCGGAGGAGAAGAGACCCAGTACTTC
TRBV5-4	TRBJ2-7	once	NA	CASSLAGTPYEQYF	TGTGCCAGCAGCTTGGCCGGGACACCCTACGAGCAGTACTTC
TRBV6-5	TRBJ2-1	NA	NA	CASSRSLNEQFF	TGTGCCAGCAGCAGAAGTCTCAATGAGCAGTTCTTC